This T cell receptor (beta chain) was recorded in a study of blood T cell repertoires in COVID-19. Across the whole study: COVID-19 samples from acute and convalescent phases originated in the United States, Italy and Spain. Nucleic acid was either cDNA or gDNA, and it came from T cells, B-cell-depleted T cells, or PBMCs.

This clone was counted only a few times. The CDR3 spans 15 residues. V dropped 9 bases and J dropped 0; count of bases not matched to a gene: 7. Germline V lookup: CDR1 SNHLY, CDR2 FYNNEI. As processed by the authors: Reference gene primers were amplified, and this amplification served to estimate nucleated cell counts. This table comes from immunoSEQ multiplex PCR, and its TCRdb copy is limited to in-frame clones, with some not included. Clonal size and the V and J genes are those of that table, whereas D and trimming came from the DNA. The sample has approximately 190,000 clones, about 83% seen once. Membership in each cohort depended on participant-reported clinical history.

The sequence came from a woman in her 30s who had been exposed to COVID-19. This rearrangement joins TRBV2 to TRBJ2-2; 7 bases map to TRBD1. Sequenced: PBMCs or T cells enriched from blood (not recorded which). CDR3 sequence: CARERQGTNTGELFF. The CDR3 DNA is TGTGCCAGAGAAAGACAGGGTACGAACACCGGGGAGCTGTTTTTT. Full variable domain (remainder filled in from reference TRBV2 and TRBJ2-2): EPEVTQTPSHQVTQMGQEVILRCVPISNHLYFYWYRQILGQKVEFLVSFYNNEISEKSEIFDDQFSVERPDGSNFTLKIRSTKLEDSAMYFCARERQGTNTGELFFGEGSRLTVL.